This T cell receptor (beta chain) was captured by sequencing in a study of siplizumab effects on memory and regulatory T cells (dated by TCRdb to about 2019). Looking at the study overall: The effect of the anti-CD2 antibody siplizumab on alloreactive T-cell subsets was examined in allogeneic mixed lymphocyte reactions constructed from human PBMCs. Beyond this particular receptor, the publication reports: The suppressive function of proliferating Tregs from siplizumab cultures was not functionally confirmed. Among mappable alloreactive CD4+ clones, an average Treg-derived fraction of about 69% was observed with siplizumab, compared with about 25% in control reactions. Because sequences at frequencies below about 10^-5 were poorly captured, only a minor fraction of alloreactive clones could be mapped back to unstimulated subsets. The cumulative frequency of alloreactive sequences traceable to unstimulated CD4+ memory T cells was significantly reduced by siplizumab. About 75-95% of proliferating CD4+ or CD8+ clones could not be given a naive or memory phenotype. Compared with memory T cells, unstimulated naive T cells appeared more diverse, and naive cells seemed to make a substantial contribution to the alloresponse.

The germline V gene gives CDR1 as SGHTA and CDR2 as FQGNSA. Its CDR3 holds 15 amino acids, cysteine through phenylalanine. Solely the CDR3 DNA is kept, with 45 bases framed from the first base. The junction shows trimming of 5 bases on V and 2 bases on J, and the gene matches do not reach 5 bases of it. The receptor library was made with the immunoSEQ multiplex PCR assay. The deep sequencing platform assayed some 90,000 TCR templates per sample. Genomic DNA extracted from sorted T cells was used for TCRbeta CDR3 sequencing. The paper's data handling went like this. The R programming language was used for clonal analysis of TCRbeta CDR3 data. Alloreactive CD4+ and CD8+ clones were defined by comparing unstimulated samples with post-reaction CFSE-low samples. Alloreactive CD4+ clones were assigned to regulatory or non-regulatory origin by matching sequences to sorted unstimulated Treg and non-Treg repertoires. TCRdb limited this immuneACCESS table to in-frame rearrangements with V and J called. A share of clones is missing; checked studies link under half to unresolved V genes, and the rest is unexplained. V, J and clone size are those of that table, while D and trimming were read from the DNA. The sample includes 85,000 to 130,000 clones, with around 92% observed a single time. The top ten hold around 0.7% of the sample.

Sorted unstimulated T cells, along with proliferating T cells recovered from mixed lymphocyte reactions, underwent TCRbeta CDR3 sequencing. Fresh whole blood from 9 to 10 HLA-typed healthy donors served as the source for isolating PBMCs. To map where alloreactive clones came from, CD4+ regulatory T cells in the unstimulated state were FACS-sorted. With regard to this clone: Its binding antigen is unknown. No base qualities exist here, and no much larger clone lies one base off it.

This clonotype was obtained from a human donor in good health. The rearrangement joined TRBV7-2 to TRBJ2-1, with TRBD2 identical over 8 junction bases. The sample taken for sequencing was Tregs sorted from blood. The DNA sequence reads TGTGCCAGCAGCGTGACTAGCGAAACCTACAATGAGCAGTTCTTC. It codes for CASSVTSETYNEQFF.